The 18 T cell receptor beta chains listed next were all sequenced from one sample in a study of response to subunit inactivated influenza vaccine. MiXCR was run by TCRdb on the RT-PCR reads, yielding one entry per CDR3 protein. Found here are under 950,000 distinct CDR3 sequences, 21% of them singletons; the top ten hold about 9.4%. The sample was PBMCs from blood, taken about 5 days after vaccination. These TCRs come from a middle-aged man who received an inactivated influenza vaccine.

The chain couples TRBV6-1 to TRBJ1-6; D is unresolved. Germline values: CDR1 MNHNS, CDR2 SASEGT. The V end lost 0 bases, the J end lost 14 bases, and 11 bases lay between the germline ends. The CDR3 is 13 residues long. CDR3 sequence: CASSEAWIVALHF. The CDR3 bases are TGTGCCAGCAGTGAAGCCTGGATTGTAGCCCTCCACTTT.

CDR3: CASSFRQWGAGANVLTF. The CDR3 DNA follows: TGTGCCAGCAGTTTTCGACAGTGGGGCGCTGGGGCCAACGTCCTGACTTTC. The chain uses TRBV28 and TRBJ2-6, with a tentative D call TRBD1 (5 bases). V lost 3 bases, J lost 2 bases, and 14 bases lay in between. The length of the CDR3 is 17 residues. Germline loops: CDR1 MDHEN, CDR2 SYDVKM.

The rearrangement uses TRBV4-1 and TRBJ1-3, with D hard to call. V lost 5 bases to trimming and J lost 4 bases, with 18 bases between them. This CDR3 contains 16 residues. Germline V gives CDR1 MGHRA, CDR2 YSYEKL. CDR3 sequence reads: CASSGNRDSTGNTIYF. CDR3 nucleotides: TGCGCCAGCAGCGGGAACCGCGATTCTACAGGAAACACCATATATTTT.

The CDR3, as DNA: TGTGCCAGCAGTTACTCGCCAGGGGGCTACGGGGAGCTGTTTTTT. Translated, it gives CASSYSPGGYGELFF. The chain has TRBV6-5 and TRBJ2-2; 8 bases fit TRBD1. V lost 0 bases to trimming and J lost 7 bases; unmatched junction nucleotides: 4. The CDR3 is 15 amino acids. CDR1 is MNHEY, CDR2 SVGAGI, per germline.

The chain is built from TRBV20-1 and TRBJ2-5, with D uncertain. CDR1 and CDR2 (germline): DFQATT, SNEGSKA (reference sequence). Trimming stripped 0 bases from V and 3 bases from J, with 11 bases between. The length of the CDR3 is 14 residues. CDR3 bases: TGCAGTGCTAGAGATTGGGTTGAGGAAGAGACCCAGTACTTC. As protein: CSARDWVEEETQYF.

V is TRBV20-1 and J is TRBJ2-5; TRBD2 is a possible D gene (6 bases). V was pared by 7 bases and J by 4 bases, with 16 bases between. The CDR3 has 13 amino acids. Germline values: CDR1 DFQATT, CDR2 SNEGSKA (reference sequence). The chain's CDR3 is CSVKKTSRETQYF. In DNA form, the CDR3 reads TGCAGTGTTAAAAAGACTAGTAGAGAGACCCAGTACTTC.

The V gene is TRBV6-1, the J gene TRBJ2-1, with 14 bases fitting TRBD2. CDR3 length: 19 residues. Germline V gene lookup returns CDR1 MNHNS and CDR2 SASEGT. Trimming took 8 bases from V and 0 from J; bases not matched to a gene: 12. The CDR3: CASGPRTSGRSSSYNEQFF. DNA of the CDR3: TGTGCCAGCGGACCTCGGACTAGCGGGAGGTCTAGCTCCTACAATGAGCAGTTCTTC.

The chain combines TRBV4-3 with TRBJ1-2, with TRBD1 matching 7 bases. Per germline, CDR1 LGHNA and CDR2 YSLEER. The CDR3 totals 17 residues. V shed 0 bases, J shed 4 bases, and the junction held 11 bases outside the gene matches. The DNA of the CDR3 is TGCGCCAGCAGCCAAGATTCCCCCGGGACAGCAGGCTATGGCTACACCTTC. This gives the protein CASSQDSPGTAGYGYTF.

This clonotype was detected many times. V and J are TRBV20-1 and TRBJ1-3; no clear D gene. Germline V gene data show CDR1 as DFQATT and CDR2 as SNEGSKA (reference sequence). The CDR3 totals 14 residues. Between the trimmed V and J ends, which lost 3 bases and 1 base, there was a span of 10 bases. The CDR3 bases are TGCAGTGCTAGTATCGGGGTATCTGGAAACACCATATATTTT. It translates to CSASIGVSGNTIYF.

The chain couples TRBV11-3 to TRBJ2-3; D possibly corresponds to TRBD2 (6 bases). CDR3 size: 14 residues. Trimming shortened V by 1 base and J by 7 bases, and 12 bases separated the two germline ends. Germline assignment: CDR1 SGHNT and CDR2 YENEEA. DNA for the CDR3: TGTGCCAGCAGCTTAGGCGGGGACTTAAATACGCAGTATTTT. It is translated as CASSLGGDLNTQYF.

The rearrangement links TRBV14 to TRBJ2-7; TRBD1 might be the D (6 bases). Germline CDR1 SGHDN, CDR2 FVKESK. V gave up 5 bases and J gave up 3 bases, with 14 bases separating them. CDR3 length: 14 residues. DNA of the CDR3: TGTGCCAGCAGCTACAGGGTGATGGGCTACGAGCAGTACTTC. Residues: CASSYRVMGYEQYF. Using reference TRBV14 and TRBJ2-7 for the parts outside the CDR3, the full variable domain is EAGVTQFPSHSVIEKGQTVTLRCDPISGHDNLYWYRRVMGKEIKFLLHFVKESKQDESGMPNNRFLAERTGGTYSTLKVQPAELEDSGVYFCASSYRVMGYEQYFGPGTRLTVT.

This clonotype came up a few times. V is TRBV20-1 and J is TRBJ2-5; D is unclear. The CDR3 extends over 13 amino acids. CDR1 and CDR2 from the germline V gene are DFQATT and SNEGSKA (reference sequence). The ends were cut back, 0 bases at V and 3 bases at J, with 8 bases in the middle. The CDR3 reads CSARDLAKETQYF. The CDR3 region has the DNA TGCAGTGCTAGAGATTTAGCCAAAGAGACCCAGTACTTC.

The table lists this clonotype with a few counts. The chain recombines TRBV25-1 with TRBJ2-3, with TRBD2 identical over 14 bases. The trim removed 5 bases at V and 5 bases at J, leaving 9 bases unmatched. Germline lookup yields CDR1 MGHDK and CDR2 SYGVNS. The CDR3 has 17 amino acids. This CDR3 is CASSSRLAGGPGDTQYF. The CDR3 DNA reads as TGTGCCAGCAGTTCCCGACTAGCGGGGGGGCCAGGAGATACGCAGTATTTT.

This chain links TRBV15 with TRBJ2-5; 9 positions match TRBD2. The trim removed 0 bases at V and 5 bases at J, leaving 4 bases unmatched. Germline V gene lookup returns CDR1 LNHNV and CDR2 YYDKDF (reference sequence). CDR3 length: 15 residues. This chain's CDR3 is CATSREREGYETQYF. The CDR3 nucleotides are TGTGCCACCAGCAGAGAGCGGGAGGGGTATGAGACCCAGTACTTC.

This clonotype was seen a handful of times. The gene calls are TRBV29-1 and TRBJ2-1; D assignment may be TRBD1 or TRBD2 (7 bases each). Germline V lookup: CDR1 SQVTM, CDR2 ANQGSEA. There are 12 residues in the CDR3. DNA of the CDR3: TGCGGGGGGGGACAGCTATACAATGAGCAGTTCTTC. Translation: CGGGQLYNEQFF.

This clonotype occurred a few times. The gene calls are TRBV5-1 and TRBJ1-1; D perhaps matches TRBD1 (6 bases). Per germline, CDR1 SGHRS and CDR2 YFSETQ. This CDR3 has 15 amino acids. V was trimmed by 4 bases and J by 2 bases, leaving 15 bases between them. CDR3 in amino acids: CASSRQQGGNTEAFF. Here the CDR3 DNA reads TGCGCCAGCAGCCGTCAACAGGGAGGAAACACTGAAGCTTTCTTT.

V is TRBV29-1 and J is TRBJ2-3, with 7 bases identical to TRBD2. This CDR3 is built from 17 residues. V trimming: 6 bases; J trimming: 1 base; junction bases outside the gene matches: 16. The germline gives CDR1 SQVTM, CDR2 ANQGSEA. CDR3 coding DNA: TGCAGCGTAATCGGGGTCCGGGGAGGGCCGGGCACAGATACGCAGTATTTT. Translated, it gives CSVIGVRGGPGTDTQYF.

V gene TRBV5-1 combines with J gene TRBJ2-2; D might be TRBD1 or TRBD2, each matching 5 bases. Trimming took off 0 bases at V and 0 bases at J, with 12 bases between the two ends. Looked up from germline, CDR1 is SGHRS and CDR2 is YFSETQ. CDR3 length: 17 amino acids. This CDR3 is CASSLGPGRSNTGELFF. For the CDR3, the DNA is TGCGCCAGCAGCTTGGGCCCGGGACGGTCGAACACCGGGGAGCTGTTTTTT.